The 13 T cell receptor beta chains below all came from one sample that was sequenced in a study of cytomegalovirus exposure and HLA in healthy donors. Both 60 Vbeta primers and 13 Jbeta primers went into the PCR. Some clones are missing from TCRdb's copy, which holds only in-frame ones; the method was immunoSEQ multiplex PCR. The sample has about 210,000 clones; over 60% are singletons. Sequencing was performed on PBMCs. The source of these receptors is a male donor in good health and CMV-seronegative.

This rearrangement joins TRBV19 to TRBJ2-2; D remains ambiguous. This CDR3 region has 12 residues. The ends were cut back, 1 base at V and 7 bases at J, with 4 bases in the middle. Germline V gene lookup returns CDR1 LNHDA and CDR2 SQIVND (reference sequence). In nucleotides, the CDR3 is TGTGCCAGTAGTATAGGAGGCGGGGAGCTGTTTTTT. As protein: CASSIGGGELFF.

The J gene is TRBJ2-2, the V gene TRBV15; TRBD1 matches 7 bases. V lost 4 bases to trimming and J lost 7 bases; unmatched junction nucleotides: 9. CDR1 and CDR2 from the germline V gene are LNHNV and YYDKDF (reference sequence). This CDR3 is 15 amino acids long. The chain's CDR3 is CATSTRQGGGGELFF. Written as DNA, the CDR3 is TGTGCCACCAGCACCCGACAGGGTGGGGGCGGGGAGCTGTTTTTT.

The V call is TRBV18, the J call TRBJ2-3; 8 bases fit TRBD2. Germline V gives CDR1 KGHSH, CDR2 LQKENI. After removal of 3 bases from V and 0 bases from J, the junction contained 5 bases not matched to a gene. The CDR3 has 16 amino acids. CDR3 DNA sequence: TGTGCCAGCTCACCGAGCGGGAGCCTAAGCACAGATACGCAGTATTTT. Protein: CASSPSGSLSTDTQYF.

The V and J genes are TRBV27 and TRBJ1-1, with 8 positions matching TRBD1. Germline lookup yields CDR1 MNHEY and CDR2 SMNVEV (reference sequence). The V and J ends lost 5 bases and 1 base, in that order; junction bases with no gene match: 9. The CDR3 is made up of 16 amino acids. The CDR3 coding sequence is TGTGCCAGCAGTCCGCGACAGGGGCGTTGGAACACTGAAGCTTTCTTT. Translated, it gives CASSPRQGRWNTEAFF.

CDR3 loop: CASSPRTREETQYF. The CDR3 DNA sequence: TGTGCCAGCAGCCCCAGGACAAGAGAAGAGACCCAGTACTTC. The chain recombines TRBV7-7 with TRBJ2-5; TRBD1 might be the D (5 bases). V was shortened by 5 bases and J by 3 bases, with 13 bases between the two germline ends. From germline, CDR1 is SSHAT and CDR2 FNYEAQ (reference sequence). The CDR3 spans 14 residues.

V gene TRBV9 combines with J gene TRBJ1-2; 7 nucleotides line up with TRBD1. Germline CDR1 and CDR2: SGDLS and YYNGEE. The CDR3 length is 15 residues. Unmatched junction bases numbered 8, after V lost 3 bases and J lost 3 bases. CDR3 sequence (DNA): TGTGCCAGCAGCGCAACGGGACAGACACACTATGGCTACACCTTC. Translating it yields CASSATGQTHYGYTF.

This chain connects TRBV7-8 to TRBJ2-7; weak D call: TRBD1 (6 bases). V was pared by 6 bases and J by 3 bases, with 12 bases between. The germline V gene has CDR1 SGHVS and CDR2 FQNEAQ. This CDR3 region has 13 residues. CDR3 nucleotides: TGTGCCAGCAGACCCGGGACATACTACGAGCAGTACTTC. It specifies CASRPGTYYEQYF.

The J gene is TRBJ2-7, the V gene TRBV19, with D tentatively TRBD2 (7 bases). Looked up from germline, CDR1 is LNHDA and CDR2 is SQIVND (reference sequence). V lost 3 bases and J 3 bases, leaving 15 bases between the germline ends. The CDR3 has 15 residues. CDR3 region: CASSMAGADYYEQYF. The CDR3 coding sequence is TGTGCCAGTAGTATGGCGGGGGCCGACTACTACGAGCAGTACTTC.

In its sample, this clone was seen once. The chain combines TRBV5-1 with TRBJ1-1; the D gene is possibly TRBD1 (5 bases). The germline CDR1 and CDR2 sequences are SGHRS and YFSETQ. This CDR3 has 13 residues. Trimming left V 5 bases short and J 5 bases short, with 13 bases between. The CDR3 reads CASRLLRQTEAFF. In DNA, the CDR3 is TGCGCCAGCAGGTTATTAAGACAGACTGAAGCTTTCTTT.

This clone occurred a few times. V and J are TRBV9 and TRBJ2-5, with 11 bases fitting TRBD2. Unmatched junction bases numbered 3, after V lost 6 bases and J lost 2 bases. The V gene's germline CDR1 is SGDLS and CDR2 YYNGEE. The CDR3 runs to 14 residues. As DNA, the CDR3 is TGTGCCAGCAATGTAGCGGGAGGGCAAGAGACCCAGTACTTC. Amino acid sequence: CASNVAGGQETQYF.

The chain recombines TRBV19 with TRBJ2-7, with D possibly being TRBD2 (5 bases). The CDR3 runs to 14 residues. The V end was cut by 5 bases, the J end by 5 bases, with 16 bases between. Germline CDR1 reads LNHDA; CDR2 reads SQIVND (reference sequence). The CDR3 DNA is TGTGCCAGTAGTCCCCGGGAAGGGTGGAACGAGCAGTACTTC. Its protein product is CASSPREGWNEQYF.

The chain joins TRBV6-5 to TRBJ2-7, with D possibly TRBD1 on 6 matching bases. Germline loops: CDR1 MNHEY, CDR2 SVGAGI. V lost 4 bases and J lost 7, with 14 bases in between. CDR3 size: 13 residues. CDR3: CASSSTGQWEQYF. Here the CDR3 DNA reads TGTGCCAGCAGTTCAACGGGACAATGGGAGCAGTACTTC.

V is TRBV9 and J is TRBJ2-5; TRBD1 agrees at 7 bases. Germline V gives CDR1 SGDLS, CDR2 YYNGEE. The CDR3 is made up of 19 amino acids. Trimming took 4 bases from V and 2 from J; bases not matched to a gene: 20. CDR3 in amino acids: CASSPRGGGSSPRQETQYF. The CDR3 DNA reads TGTGCCAGCAGCCCCCGAGGGGGCGGTAGCAGCCCCAGACAAGAGACCCAGTACTTC.